These 10 T cell receptor beta chains were all obtained from the same sample, sequenced in a study of shared clonotypes between healthy human individuals. Some clones are missing from TCRdb's copy, which holds only in-frame ones; the method was immunoSEQ multiplex PCR. The sample holds roughly 2,300,000 clones; 85% to 95% are singletons and the top ten take 0.3% to 0.45%. The sequenced material came from naive CD4+ T cells from PBMCs. The subset is: CD45RA+ positively selected. The receptors stem from a man younger than 35 in good health. Some clones in this sample may be carry-over from other donors' samples.

This clone was picked up one time. This chain joins TRBV10-2 and TRBJ2-2; D is uncertain. This CDR3 is built from 15 residues. CDR1 and CDR2 from the germline V gene are WSHSY and SAAADI. V dropped 0 bases and J dropped 5 bases, with 10 bases sitting between them. The CDR3 loop is CASSESRVKTGELFF. CDR3 nucleotide sequence: TGCGCCAGCAGTGAGTCGAGAGTTAAGACCGGGGAGCTGTTTTTT.

J is TRBJ1-1 and V is TRBV7-9, with D possibly being TRBD1 (5 bases). This CDR3 region has 17 residues. V was pared by 5 bases and J by 1 base, with 20 bases between. Germline loops: CDR1 SEHNR, CDR2 FQNEAQ (reference sequence). CDR3 sequence: CASSPTPTDTRNTEAFF. The CDR3 DNA reads as TGTGCCAGCAGCCCAACCCCGACGGACACGAGGAACACTGAAGCTTTCTTT.

The genes are TRBV15 and TRBJ2-5, with D possibly TRBD1 on 5 matching bases. V was clipped by 1 base and J by 5 bases, with 8 bases between them. Germline V gene sequence: CDR1 LNHNV, CDR2 YYDKDF (reference sequence). This CDR3 spans 13 amino acids. This chain's CDR3 is CATSRAGMETQYF. In DNA, the CDR3 is TGTGCCACCAGCAGAGCAGGGATGGAGACCCAGTACTTC.

In the case of this clone: The identical CDR3 is also encoded by other nucleotide sequences in the sample. The rearrangement joins TRBV9 to TRBJ1-1, with D tentatively TRBD1 (5 bases). V shed 5 bases and J shed 0 bases, with 8 bases lying between them. Germline values: CDR1 SGDLS, CDR2 YYNGEE. The CDR3 runs to 13 residues. CDR3 sequence reads: CASSGGLNTEAFF. The CDR3 DNA follows: TGTGCCAGCAGTGGGGGTCTGAACACTGAAGCTTTCTTT.

This chain uses TRBV19 with TRBJ2-1; a possible D gene is TRBD2 (7 bases). V was clipped by 5 bases and J by 8 bases, with 19 bases between them. The germline gives CDR1 LNHDA, CDR2 SQIVND (reference sequence). The CDR3 contains 15 residues. The CDR3 DNA reads as TGTGCCAGTAGTCTAGTTGAGGGAGGGGGGTATGAGCAGTTCTTC. Its translation is CASSLVEGGGYEQFF. The full variable domain, with the rest looked up from reference TRBV19 and TRBJ2-1, is DGGITQSPKYLFRKEGQNVTLSCEQNLNHDAMYWYRQDPGQGLRLIYYSQIVNDFQKGDIAEGYSVSREKKESFPLTVTSAQKNPTAFYLCASSLVEGGGYEQFFGPGTRLTVL.

The chain joins TRBV5-1 to TRBJ2-3; weak D call: TRBD2 (5 bases). Germline V gives CDR1 SGHRS, CDR2 YFSETQ. CDR3 length: 16 residues. Deletions cut 5 bases from V and 1 base from J, with 17 bases between. The CDR3 DNA is TGCGCCAGCAGTCCCCTTCGGGGTGGGGGCACAGATACGCAGTATTTT. It codes for CASSPLRGGGTDTQYF.

Comments on this clone: Other DNA sequences in this specimen translate into the identical CDR3. The rearrangement links TRBV18 to TRBJ1-1; D not resolved. V lost 3 bases to trimming and J lost 1 base, with 9 bases between them. CDR1 is KGHSH, CDR2 LQKENI, per germline. There are 14 residues in the CDR3. Here the CDR3 DNA reads TGTGCCAGCTCACCGGGAACGCCGAACACTGAAGCTTTCTTT. This encodes CASSPGTPNTEAFF.

The chain links TRBV7-2 to TRBJ2-4, with TRBD2 as a possible D gene (6 bases). Germline CDR1 is SGHTA and CDR2 is FQGNSA. This CDR3 has 14 amino acids. The V and J ends lost 1 base and 8 bases respectively, with 12 bases between them. The chain's CDR3 is CASSLDRWRDIQYF. The CDR3 nucleotides are TGTGCCAGCAGCTTAGACCGATGGAGGGACATTCAGTACTTC.

This sequence joins TRBV11-2 and TRBJ2-5, with 9 positions matching TRBD2. Germline V gene data show CDR1 as SGHAT and CDR2 as FQNNGV. The CDR3 is 18 residues long. The J segment lost 5 bases and the V segment lost 1 base, leaving 14 bases of the junction unmatched. The CDR3, as DNA: TGTGCCAGCAGCTTAGTCAGGGTGGGGCTAGCGGGACTGGAGACCCAGTACTTC. This translates into CASSLVRVGLAGLETQYF.

This clone was seen just once. The chain employs TRBV6-5 and TRBJ2-3; 12 bases are a match to TRBD2. The length of the CDR3 is 14 residues. The V gene's germline CDR1 is MNHEY and CDR2 SVGAGI. V gave up 0 bases and J gave up 11 bases; unmatched junction bases: 3. This CDR3 is CASSYSSSGRVQYF. The CDR3 coding sequence is TGTGCCAGCAGTTACTCCTCTAGCGGGAGGGTGCAGTATTTT.